The 16 T cell receptor beta chains given below trace back to one sample, sequenced in a study of neurological immune-mediated disorders. TCRdb processed the 5' RACE reads anew with MiXCR; each CDR3 protein has one entry. The sample yields roughly 60,000 distinct CDR3 sequences, more than 9.5% seen once. Time point: longitudinal time-point 2. The sample comprised PBMCs. Source of these receptors: a man younger than 45 in good health.

This clonotype was recorded at least ten times. This chain uses TRBV28 with TRBJ2-2; 11 bases match TRBD1. This CDR3 has 20 amino acids. Germline V CDR1 and CDR2: MDHEN, SYDVKM. J was trimmed by 4 bases and V by 6 bases; bases with no gene match: 19. The CDR3 DNA sequence: TGTGCCAGCAGATTTGGACAGGGGGCGCTGGGCGGGAGTGTCACCGGGGAGCTGTTTTTT. Protein: CASRFGQGALGGSVTGELFF.

This clonotype was seen ten or more times. The chain joins TRBV28 to TRBJ1-4; the match to TRBD1 covers 11 bases. Trimming took 6 bases from V and 8 from J; bases not matched to a gene: 5. The germline V gene encodes CDR1 MDHEN and CDR2 SYDVKM. This CDR3 is 14 amino acids long. CDR3 bases: TGTGCCAGCAGGCCGGGACAGGGGGTAGAAAAACTGTTTTTT. As protein: CASRPGQGVEKLFF.

This clonotype was found many times. J is TRBJ2-4 and V is TRBV2; D unresolved. CDR1 is SNHLY, CDR2 FYNNEI, per germline. V was trimmed by 6 bases and J by 0 bases, leaving 6 bases between them. The CDR3 is 13 residues long. CDR3 amino acids: CASRFEAKNIQYF. The CDR3 DNA sequence: TGTGCCAGCAGATTTGAAGCCAAAAACATTCAGTACTTC.

This clonotype was detected many times. This chain connects TRBV20-1 to TRBJ1-2; D call uncertain. V lost 4 bases to trimming and J lost 2 bases, with 17 bases between them. This CDR3 comprises 15 residues. Germline V gene lookup returns CDR1 DFQATT and CDR2 SNEGSKA (reference sequence). CDR3 coding DNA: TGCAGTGCTACCCCCCCCTCGGTAACAAACTATGGCTACACCTTC. It is translated as CSATPPSVTNYGYTF.

This clonotype was counted ten times or more. The DNA of the CDR3 is TGCAGCGTTGACAGCGGGGAGACCGGGACAGGGTTTGGCTACACCTTC. Its protein product is CSVDSGETGTGFGYTF. The chain employs TRBV29-1 and TRBJ1-2; 9 nucleotides line up with TRBD1. With 3 bases clipped from V and 7 bases from J, the junction kept 15 bases outside the gene matches. Germline CDR1 and CDR2: SQVTM and ANQGSEA. The length of the CDR3 is 16 residues.

This clonotype was counted many times. This chain connects TRBV28 to TRBJ1-3; TRBD1 matches 10 bases. The ends lost 8 bases at V and 4 bases at J; junction bases unmatched: 8. Germline V gives CDR1 MDHEN, CDR2 SYDVKM. This CDR3 is built from 15 residues. The CDR3 region is CASLPGTGVGNTIYF. For the CDR3, the DNA is TGTGCCAGCCTGCCCGGGACAGGGGTCGGAAACACCATATATTTT.

This clonotype appeared many times. The chain couples TRBV7-3 to TRBJ2-2, with 8 bases that match TRBD2. The germline V gene has CDR1 SGHTA and CDR2 FQGTGA. V was clipped by 0 bases and J by 5 bases; unmatched bases: 8. This CDR3 has 17 residues. This CDR3 reads CASSLTVSGSMTGELFF. The CDR3 DNA reads as TGTGCCAGCAGCTTAACGGTCAGCGGGAGTATGACCGGGGAGCTGTTTTTT.

This clonotype was seen repeatedly, ten times or more. The genes are TRBV7-9 and TRBJ2-1; TRBD1 matches 8 bases. Germline V CDR1 and CDR2: SEHNR, FQNEAQ (reference sequence). V dropped 4 bases and J dropped 2; count of bases not matched to a gene: 4. The CDR3 totals 15 residues. Written as DNA, the CDR3 is TGTGCCAGCAGCTCGACAGGGGTGGCCTACAATGAGCAGTTCTTC. This translates into CASSSTGVAYNEQFF.

This clonotype occurred many times. The chain uses TRBV20-1 and TRBJ2-5; 7 positions match TRBD1. This CDR3 is 14 amino acids long. The germline gives CDR1 DFQATT, CDR2 SNEGSKA (reference sequence). With 4 bases clipped from V and 2 bases from J, the junction kept 7 bases outside the gene matches. CDR3 in DNA: TGCAGTGCTACAGTGGGGACAGCTCAAGAGACCCAGTACTTC. This sequence encodes CSATVGTAQETQYF.

This clonotype has ten or more counts. The CDR3 coding sequence is TGTGCCAGCAGCTATGAGGGGCTGCGGGCGATCTACAATGAGCAGTTCTTC. This encodes CASSYEGLRAIYNEQFF. The chain has TRBV7-8 and TRBJ2-1; possibly TRBD1 or TRBD2 for D (5 bases each). The CDR3 is made up of 17 amino acids. The germline V gene encodes CDR1 SGHVS and CDR2 FQNEAQ. V lost 4 bases, J lost 3 bases, and 19 bases lay in between.

This clonotype was counted at least ten times. The rearrangement uses TRBV28 and TRBJ2-5; 8 bases agree with TRBD1. Germline values: CDR1 MDHEN, CDR2 SYDVKM. V dropped 3 bases and J dropped 1; count of bases not matched to a gene: 4. This CDR3 is built from 15 residues. In DNA form, the CDR3 reads TGTGCCAGCAGTTTCGGACAGGGAACCCAAGAGACCCAGTACTTC. Its translation is CASSFGQGTQETQYF.

There are many counts of this clonotype. This chain links TRBV28 with TRBJ2-5; 10 bases match TRBD2. Unmatched junction bases numbered 9, after V lost 6 bases and J lost 5 bases. Germline V lookup: CDR1 MDHEN, CDR2 SYDVKM. The CDR3 has 15 amino acids. Written as DNA, the CDR3 is TGTGCCAGCAGGCCACTAGCGGGATTGAGGGAGACCCAGTACTTC. Its protein product is CASRPLAGLRETQYF. The full variable domain, with the rest looked up from reference TRBV28 and TRBJ2-5, is DVKVTQSSRYLVKRTGEKVFLECVQDMDHENMFWYRQDPGLGLRLIYFSYDVKMKEKGDIPEGYSVSREKKERFSLILESASTNQTSMYLCASRPLAGLRETQYFGPGTRLLVL.

This clonotype was recorded many times. This rearrangement joins TRBV5-1 to TRBJ2-1; 10 bases map to TRBD1. The CDR3 has 14 amino acids. V shed 4 bases, J shed 4 bases, and the junction held 2 bases outside the gene matches. Germline V lookup: CDR1 SGHRS, CDR2 YFSETQ. CDR3 sequence (DNA): TGCGCCAGCAGCGGGACAGGGGAATACAATGAGCAGTTCTTC. Protein product: CASSGTGEYNEQFF.

This clonotype was recorded at least ten times. The rearrangement links TRBV29-1 to TRBJ2-3, with a weak D call TRBD1 (5 bases). The CDR3 sequence is 12 residues long. The germline gives CDR1 SQVTM, CDR2 ANQGSEA. Trimming stripped 6 bases from V and 0 bases from J, with 7 bases between. DNA for the CDR3: TGCAGCGTAGACAGCAGCACAGATACGCAGTATTTT. Translating it yields CSVDSSTDTQYF.

This clonotype came up a few times. The rearrangement links TRBV12-3 or TRBV12-4 to TRBJ2-7; D perhaps matches TRBD2 (6 bases). V lost 2 bases, J lost 7 bases, and 15 bases lay in between. This CDR3 contains 14 residues. The CDR3 sequence is CASSLLSGVGEQYF. In nucleotides, the CDR3 is TGTGCCAGCAGTTTACTATCGGGGGTCGGGGAGCAGTACTTC.

A note on this clonotype: The junction shows a germline mismatch at one end, possibly a read error. The CDR3 DNA reads TGTGCCGGCAGCGTAGAGGCGGGAGGGCCCTACGAGCAGTACTTC. Amino acids: CAGSVEAGGPYEQYF. The V gene is TRBV9, the J gene TRBJ2-7, with 9 bases that match TRBD2. Germline V gene data show CDR1 as SGDLS and CDR2 as YYNGEE. The CDR3 covers 15 residues.